One sample yielded the 11 T cell receptor beta chains listed below, sequenced in a study of shared clonotypes between healthy human individuals. Here immunoSEQ multiplex PCR was the method, and the copy in TCRdb shows in-frame clones only, minus some. The data show 630,000 or so clones, roughly 98% seen once. It was CD45RO-negative cells, positively selected for CCR7, that made up naive CD8 cells, with terminally differentiated effector memory CD45RA+ cells excluded. The sample taken for sequencing was naive CD8+ T cells sorted from blood. These receptors all come from a man aged 25-40 years in good health.

The V gene is TRBV7-2, the J gene TRBJ2-7, with a possible D match to TRBD2 (6 bases). The CDR3 runs 14 residues. The V end was cut by 5 bases, the J end by 3 bases, with 14 bases between. Looked up from germline, CDR1 is SGHTA and CDR2 is FQGNSA. CDR3 sequence: CASSRDSLSYEQYF. CDR3 DNA sequence: TGTGCCAGCAGCCGGGACTCCCTGAGCTACGAGCAGTACTTC.

A word on this clone: The same CDR3 also results from other DNA sequences found in this sample. The chain is built from TRBV28 and TRBJ1-5, with D maybe TRBD1 (5 bases). The germline CDR1 and CDR2 sequences are MDHEN and SYDVKM. This CDR3 comprises 14 residues. Trimming took off 2 bases at V and 1 base at J, with 6 bases between the two ends. The CDR3 protein is CASSLRGSNQPQHF. CDR3 DNA: TGTGCCAGCAGTTTAAGGGGCAGCAATCAGCCCCAGCATTTT.

This sequence joins TRBV4-1 and TRBJ2-5, with 7 bases identical to TRBD1. V gave up 2 bases and J gave up 7 bases; unmatched junction bases: 10. CDR3 length equals 15 residues. Germline CDR1 is MGHRA and CDR2 is YSYEKL. The CDR3 nucleotides read TGCGCCAGCAGCCAATTCCAACAGGGGCAGGGGACCCAGTACTTC. It is translated as CASSQFQQGQGTQYF.

The rearrangement uses TRBV19 and TRBJ2-1, with 11 bases identical to TRBD2. Germline V gene sequence: CDR1 LNHDA, CDR2 SQIVND (reference sequence). This CDR3 spans 18 amino acids. Trimming cost V 6 bases and J 2 bases; bases outside gene matches: 12. The CDR3 region is CASSSGTSGMAAYNEQFF. CDR3 DNA sequence: TGTGCCAGTAGCTCCGGGACTAGCGGTATGGCTGCCTACAATGAGCAGTTCTTC.

CDR3 sequence reads: CASSLGQGTEAFF. Written as DNA, the CDR3 is TGTGCCAGCAGCTTGGGGCAGGGAACTGAAGCTTTCTTT. V is TRBV7-6 and J is TRBJ1-1, with D possibly TRBD1 on 5 matching bases. Trimming stripped 3 bases from V and 5 bases from J, with 10 bases between. Germline V CDR1 and CDR2: SGHVS, FNYEAQ. This CDR3 has 13 amino acids.

The rearrangement links TRBV9 to TRBJ2-3; 7 nucleotides line up with TRBD2. CDR1 and CDR2 from the germline V gene are SGDLS and YYNGEE. The J segment lost 5 bases and the V segment lost 4 bases, leaving 10 bases of the junction unmatched. This CDR3 has 15 residues. CDR3 in DNA: TGTGCCAGCAGCCATGGGTGGGAGGGGATAGATACGCAGTATTTT. It yields the protein CASSHGWEGIDTQYF.

The V call is TRBV27, the J call TRBJ1-3; D uncertain. Germline V CDR1 and CDR2: MNHEY, SMNVEV (reference sequence). The length of the CDR3 is 15 residues. The ends were cut back, 5 bases at V and 3 bases at J, with 14 bases in the middle. The chain's CDR3 is CASSRVGSVGNTIYF. The CDR3 nucleotides are TGTGCCAGCAGTCGGGTGGGGAGTGTTGGAAACACCATATATTTT.

With respect to this clone: The sample carries other DNA sequences with the same CDR3. This chain links TRBV4-1 with TRBJ2-7; TRBD1 aligns across 8 bases. This CDR3 has 14 residues. In germline, CDR1 is MGHRA, CDR2 YSYEKL. The V segment lost 4 bases and the J segment 2 bases; nucleotides outside the gene matches: 4. CDR3: CASSPRTGTYEQYF. CDR3 in DNA: TGCGCCAGCAGCCCAAGGACAGGGACCTACGAGCAGTACTTC.

About this clone itself: The same CDR3 can be traced to other DNA sequences in this sample. This chain connects TRBV9 to TRBJ1-5; tentatively, D is TRBD1 (6 bases). Between the trimmed V and J ends, which lost 0 bases and 2 bases, there was a span of 6 bases. Per the germline V gene, CDR1 is SGDLS and CDR2 is YYNGEE. This CDR3 contains 14 residues. The CDR3 region has the DNA TGTGCCAGCAGCGTAGCAGGGGGCAATCAGCCCCAGCATTTT. Translating gives CASSVAGGNQPQHF. The variable domain in full, completed from reference TRBV9 and TRBJ1-5, reads DSGVTQTPKHLITATGQRVTLRCSPRSGDLSVYWYQQSLDQGLQFLIQYYNGEERAKGNILERFSAQQFPDLHSELNLSSLELGDSALYFCASSVAGGNQPQHFGDGTRLSIL.

This chain uses TRBV5-6 with TRBJ1-2, with D perhaps TRBD1 (5 bases). The ends were cut back, 2 bases at V and 4 bases at J, with 12 bases in the middle. The CDR3 is 14 amino acids. The V gene's germline CDR1 is SGHDT and CDR2 YYEEEE. The CDR3 DNA reads TGTGCCAGCAGCTTAAAGGGGACGAGCTATGGCTACACCTTC. This gives the protein CASSLKGTSYGYTF.

The genes are TRBV7-9 and TRBJ2-1; 9 bases align to TRBD2. J lost 6 bases, V lost 5 bases, and 11 bases had no gene match. Germline CDR1 SEHNR, CDR2 FQNEAQ (reference sequence). The CDR3 covers 16 residues. CDR3 bases: TGTGCCAGCAGCCCAAAGAGAGGACTAGCGATCAATGAGCAGTTCTTC. It encodes CASSPKRGLAINEQFF. Full variable domain (outside the CDR3, taken from reference TRBV7-9 and TRBJ2-1): DTGVSQNPRHKITKRGQNVTFRCDPISEHNRLYWYRQTLGQGPEFLTYFQNEAQLEKSRLLSDRFSAERPKGSFSTLEIQRTEQGDSAMYLCASSPKRGLAINEQFFGPGTRLTVL.